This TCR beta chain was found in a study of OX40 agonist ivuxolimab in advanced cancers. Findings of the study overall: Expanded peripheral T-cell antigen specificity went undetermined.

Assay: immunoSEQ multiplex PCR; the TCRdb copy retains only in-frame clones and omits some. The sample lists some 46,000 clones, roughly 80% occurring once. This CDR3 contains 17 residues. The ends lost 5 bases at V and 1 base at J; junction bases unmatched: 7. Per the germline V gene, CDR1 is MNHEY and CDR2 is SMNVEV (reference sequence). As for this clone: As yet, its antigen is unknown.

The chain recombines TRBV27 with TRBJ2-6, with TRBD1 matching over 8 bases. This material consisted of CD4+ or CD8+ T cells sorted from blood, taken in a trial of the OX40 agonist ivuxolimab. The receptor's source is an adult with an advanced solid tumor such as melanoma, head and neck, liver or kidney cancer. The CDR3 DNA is TGTGCCAGCAGTCCCTGGACAGGGACGTCTGGGGCCAACGTCCTGACTTTC. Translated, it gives CASSPWTGTSGANVLTF.